This TCR beta chain was captured by sequencing in a study of T cells in tumors and immune-related adverse events (dated by TCRdb to about 2021). The CDR3, cysteine through phenylalanine, is 13 amino acids long. Of all the DNA, just the CDR3 is kept, 39 bases in frame from base 1. Taken from the germline V gene, the CDR1 and CDR2 loops are MNHNS and SASEGT. Trimming at the junction amounts to 8 bases on V and 0 bases on J, and the germline ends lie 11 bases apart. Per the publication, the treatment or condition label means: nivolumab (PD-1 blockade) given before sampling. The DNeasy Blood and Tissue Kit was used to extract DNA from the formalin-fixed paraffin-embedded specimens. A remark on this clone: The clone's antigen remains unknown. Nothing much larger sits one base from this clone, and base qualities are not available.

The TCR beta locus was amplified and sequenced with the immunoSEQ assay, yielding bulk TCR Vbeta CDR3 data. As for the original processing: CDR3s were excluded if they were non-productive, were shorter than 7 amino acids, or did not start with C or end with F/W. Analysis was restricted to specimens with at least 1000 reads, and each clonotype was defined at the amino acid level. Clonality was computed as 1 minus Pielou's evenness. Library sizes were equalized by abundance-weighted random subsampling with replacement, repeated 100 times to report 95% confidence intervals. Repertoire overlap was quantified using the Morisita overlap index, and the top 40 clones per specimen were examined for overlap with the irAE. TCRdb retrieved this table from immuneACCESS and kept in-frame rearrangements only. Not all clones are present; in checked studies, unresolved V genes account for under half, and no reason is known for the remainder. V and J calls and clone size are given by that table; D and trimming were obtained from the DNA. Present in this sample are thousands of clones, around 80% of which were seen just once. Over 20% of the sample is held by the ten biggest clonotypes.

The TCR originated in a female donor with metastatic renal cell carcinoma. Sequenced here: skin tissue, sampled from a patient treated with anti-PD-1 therapy. This sequence uses TRBV6-1 and TRBJ2-7, with the identity of the D gene unclear. The nucleotides read TGTGCCAGCTCGGATTTGAGCTCCTACGAGCAGTACTTC. Translated, it gives CASSDLSSYEQYF.